Each of the 5 T cell receptor beta chains below was sequenced from the same sample in a study of cytomegalovirus exposure and HLA in healthy donors. In the PCR, 60 Vbeta and 13 Jbeta primers were used. Clones were sequenced by immunoSEQ multiplex PCR, and TCRdb holds only the in-frame ones, with some missing. The sample has approximately 190,000 clones, about 81% seen once. The sample taken for sequencing was PBMCs. These receptors were obtained from a woman younger than 30 in good health and CMV-seronegative.

This clone was counted a few times. The rearrangement joins TRBV5-4 to TRBJ2-1, with D tentatively TRBD1 (5 bases). The CDR3 is 14 amino acids. Germline CDR1 reads SGHNT; CDR2 reads YYREEE (reference sequence). Trimming stripped 2 bases from V and 0 bases from J, with 6 bases between. CDR3 sequence (DNA): TGTGCCAGCAGCTTAAGGGGCTCCTACAATGAGCAGTTCTTC. It encodes CASSLRGSYNEQFF.

The chain employs TRBV28 and TRBJ1-6; D not resolved. V lost 2 bases and J 8 bases, leaving 4 bases between the germline ends. CDR1 MDHEN and CDR2 SYDVKM come from the germline V gene. The CDR3 loop spans 12 amino acids. CDR3 loop: CASSLPDSPLHF. In DNA form, the CDR3 reads TGTGCCAGCAGTTTACCCGATTCACCCCTCCACTTT.

The chain links TRBV18 to TRBJ1-1, with 7 bases identical to TRBD1. Germline V gene data show CDR1 as KGHSH and CDR2 as LQKENI. CDR3 length: 15 amino acids. V dropped 0 bases and J dropped 5; count of bases not matched to a gene: 6. The CDR3 coding sequence is TGTGCCAGCTCACCACCGAAGGGGGCTCGGACTGAAGCTTTCTTT. Amino acids: CASSPPKGARTEAFF.

The J gene is TRBJ1-3, the V gene TRBV7-9, with D possibly being TRBD1 (6 bases). The germline V gene encodes CDR1 SEHNR and CDR2 FQNEAQ (reference sequence). V shed 2 bases and J shed 8 bases, with 16 bases lying between them. CDR3 length: 15 residues. This CDR3 is CASSLPGHPGDTIYF. CDR3 bases: TGTGCCAGCAGCTTACCGGGACACCCCGGAGACACCATATATTTT.

This clone was recorded once. Other DNA sequences in the same sample also yield this CDR3. The chain joins TRBV27 to TRBJ1-1; D not resolved. CDR1 and CDR2 (germline): MNHEY, SMNVEV (reference sequence). The V and J ends lost 2 bases and 1 base respectively, with 5 bases between them. This CDR3 is 13 amino acids long. The CDR3: CASSLGQNTEAFF. The DNA of the CDR3 is TGTGCCAGCAGTTTAGGGCAGAACACTGAAGCTTTCTTT.